This T cell receptor beta chain originates from a study of technical replicates of blood from a few donors. Profiled with immunoSEQ multiplex PCR; TCRdb holds only in-frame clones, not every one. Here the sample spans 70,000 to 75,000 clones, 95% being singletons. CDR3 length: 14 residues. Trimming shortened V by 6 bases and J by 8 bases, and 14 bases separated the two germline ends. Germline assignment: CDR1 SNHLY and CDR2 FYNNEI. The clonotype was recovered from a human donor in good health. The sequencing sample was made of T cells isolated from PBMCs. The chain joins TRBV2 to TRBJ1-6; the D is unclear. CDR3 amino acids: CASSLAGYHSPLHF. CDR3 in DNA: TGTGCCAGCAGCCTCGCCGGGTATCATTCACCCCTCCACTTT. The whole variable domain, remainder taken from reference TRBV2 and TRBJ1-6, is EPEVTQTPSHQVTQMGQEVILRCVPISNHLYFYWYRQILGQKVEFLVSFYNNEISEKSEIFDDQFSVERPDGSNFTLKIRSTKLEDSAMYFCASSLAGYHSPLHFGNGTRLTVT.